Only a few counts were recorded for the clone carrying this T cell receptor beta chain. The source of the sample is a study of T cell repertoires in cytomegalovirus infection. About the study: Both a matching HLA type and CMV infection were indicated by public TCR beta signatures.

TCRdb analysed the reads with MiXCR anew, one entry per CDR3 protein. Of around 450,000 distinct CDR3 sequences in the sample, approximately 32% were seen once. Sequencing was carried out using PBMCs. This TCR was sampled from a human donor in good health (CMV status not recorded). Some clones in this sample may be carry-over from other donors' samples.

The CDR3 region has the DNA TGTGCCAGTAGTACACGCGGGGGGCGTTCCTACGAGCAGTACTTC. The encoded protein is CASSTRGGRSYEQYF. The gene calls are TRBV19 and TRBJ2-7; 8 bases agree with TRBD2. The CDR3 is 15 residues long. Trimming cost V 4 bases and J 1 base; bases outside gene matches: 6. CDR1 and CDR2 (germline): LNHDA, SQIVND (reference sequence).